The entry below gives a single T cell receptor (beta chain) sequence along with its context. Its target is unknown. The data belong to a study of lymphopenia after photon versus proton radiotherapy. Overall study results and limits: Only patients who died were analyzed for survival; proton advantage is unproven. Proton therapy kept repertoires fairly stable, unlike photons, which gained effector/memory cells. After the lymphocyte nadir, photon-treated repertoires showed oligoclonal expansion, especially of CD8+ Temra cells.

Assay used: immunoSEQ multiplex PCR; TCRdb lists only in-frame clones, some missing. This sample has over 35,000 clones, with about 86% found just once. The germline gives CDR1 MDHEN, CDR2 SYDVKM. This CDR3 contains 15 residues. Trimming took 7 bases from V and 0 from J, leaving 15 bases between them. The input for sequencing was peripheral blood, taken from a patient treated with proton-based radiotherapy. This sequence joins TRBV28 and TRBJ2-5, with D unresolved. This clonotype was sampled from an older woman with pancreatic cancer. Some clones in this sample may be carry-over from other donors' samples. CDR3 sequence: CASIPTVRNQETQYF. The DNA of the CDR3 is TGTGCCAGCATCCCGACTGTGCGAAACCAAGAGACCCAGTACTTC.